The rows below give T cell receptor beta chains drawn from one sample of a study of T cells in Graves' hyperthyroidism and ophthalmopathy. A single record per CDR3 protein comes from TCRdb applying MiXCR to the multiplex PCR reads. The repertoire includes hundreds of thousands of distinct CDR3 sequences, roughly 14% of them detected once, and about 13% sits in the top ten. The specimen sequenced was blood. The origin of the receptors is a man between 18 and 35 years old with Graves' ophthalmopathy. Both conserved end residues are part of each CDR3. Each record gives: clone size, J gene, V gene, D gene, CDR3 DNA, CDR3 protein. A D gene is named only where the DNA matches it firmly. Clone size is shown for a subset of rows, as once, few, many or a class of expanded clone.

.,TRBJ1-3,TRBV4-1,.,TGCGCCAGCAGCCAAGAATCAAGAGCTGGAAACACCATATATTTT,CASSQESRAGNTIYF
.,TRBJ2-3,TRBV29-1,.,TGCAGCGTCGTTGGCGGAGGGACCGTTACAGATACGCAGTATTTT,CSVVGGGTVTDTQYF
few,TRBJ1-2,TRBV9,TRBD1,TGTGCCAGCAGCGTCGGATCGGACAGGGAGACCTATGGCTACACCTTC,CASSVGSDRETYGYTF
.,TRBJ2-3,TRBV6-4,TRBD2,TGTGCCAGCAGTGACCGGGGGGGAGGAGATACGCAGTATTTT,CASSDRGGGDTQYF
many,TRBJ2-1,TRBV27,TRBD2,TGTGCCAGCAGTTCTGGGCGACTAGCGGGGATCAATGAGCAGTTCTTC,CASSSGRLAGINEQFF
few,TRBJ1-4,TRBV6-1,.,TGTGCCAGCAGTGAATTACATAGGGAAAAACTGTTTTTT,CASSELHREKLFF
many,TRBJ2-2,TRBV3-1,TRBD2,TGTGCCAGCACCCAAAGACTAGCAGTTACCGGGGAGCTGTTTTTT,CASTQRLAVTGELFF
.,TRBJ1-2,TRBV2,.,TGTGCCAGCAGTAGTAACCCCTGGGTCGATGGCTACACCTTC,CASSSNPWVDGYTF
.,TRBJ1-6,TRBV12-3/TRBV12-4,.,TGTGCCAGCAGTTTGGGCAGCGCAGGCTATTCACCCCTCCACTTT,CASSLGSAGYSPLHF
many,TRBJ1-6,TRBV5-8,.,TGTGCCAGCAGCTCTTGGGCAGGCTCCTATAATTCACCCCTCCACTTT,CASSSWAGSYNSPLHF
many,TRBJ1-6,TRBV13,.,TGTGCCAGCAGCTTAGTTCCCGGACCCCTCCACTTT,CASSLVPGPLHF
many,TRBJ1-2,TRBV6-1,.,TGTGCCAGCAGTCGGAACAGGAGAAACTATGGCTACACCTTC,CASSRNRRNYGYTF
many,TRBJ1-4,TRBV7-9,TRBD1,TGTGCCAGCAGCCCTGGGACAGCTGAAAAACTGTTTTTT,CASSPGTAEKLFF
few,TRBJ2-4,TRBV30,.,TGTGCCTGGAGAAAAGAGGGGTACGCCAAAAACATTCAGTACTTC,CAWRKEGYAKNIQYF
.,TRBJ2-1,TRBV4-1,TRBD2,TGCGCCAGCAGCCTCCAGGCGGGAGCGGACAATGAGCAGTTCTTC,CASSLQAGADNEQFF
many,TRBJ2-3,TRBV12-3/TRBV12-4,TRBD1,TGTGCCAGCAGTCTCGGACAGGGGGCGCAGTATTTT,CASSLGQGAQYF
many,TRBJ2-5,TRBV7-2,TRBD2,TGTGCCAGCAGCTTGGGACTAGCGGGGGGGCGGACCCAGTACTTC,CASSLGLAGGRTQYF
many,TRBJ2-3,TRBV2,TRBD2,TGTGCCAGCGACGGGAGGGGCACAGATACGCAGTATTTT,CASDGRGTDTQYF
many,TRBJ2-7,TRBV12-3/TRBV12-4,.,TGTGCCAGCAGTAGGACGACTACCTCCTACGAGCAGTACTTC,CASSRTTTSYEQYF
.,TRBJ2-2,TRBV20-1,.,TGCAGTGCTTCCGGGACGGCGAACACCGGGGAGCTGTTTTTT,CSASGTANTGELFF
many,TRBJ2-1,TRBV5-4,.,TGTGCCAGCAGCTCCGGGTTTTACTCCTACAATGAGCAGTTCTTC,CASSSGFYSYNEQFF
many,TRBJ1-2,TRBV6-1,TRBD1,TGTGCCAGCAGTGAAGCGGGACAGGGGGCCTATGGCTACACCTTC,CASSEAGQGAYGYTF
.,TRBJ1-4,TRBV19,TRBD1,TGTGCCAATAAGGGGGCGGAATACTCAACTAATGAAAAACTGTTTTTT,CANKGAEYSTNEKLFF
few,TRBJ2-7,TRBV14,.,TGTGCCGACAACTACACAGGACTCCCTTGGGAGCAGTACTTC,CADNYTGLPWEQYF
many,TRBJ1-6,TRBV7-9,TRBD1,TGTGCCAGCAGCCCGACAGGGTTCGGGTCACCCCTCCACTTT,CASSPTGFGSPLHF
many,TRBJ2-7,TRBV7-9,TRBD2,TGTGCCAGCAGCCCCTCTGGGAGGGCCTCCTACGAGCAGTACTTC,CASSPSGRASYEQYF
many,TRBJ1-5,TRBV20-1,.,TGCAGTGCTAGAGTTGCAGGTGTGGGCAATCAGCCCCAGCATTTT,CSARVAGVGNQPQHF
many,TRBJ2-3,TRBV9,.,TGTGCCAGCAGCGTATCGCCGGCGGGCAGGGGACCCCCGGATTACACAGATACGCAGTATTTT,CASSVSPAGRGPPDYTDTQYF
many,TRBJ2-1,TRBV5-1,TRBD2,TGCGCCAGCAGCACGGGACTAGCGGGAGGGGCGATTGAGCAGTTCTTC,CASSTGLAGGAIEQFF
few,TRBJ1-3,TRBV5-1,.,TGCGCCAGCAGCTTGGTAGATGGGGGCGCTACTGGAAACACCATATATTTT,CASSLVDGGATGNTIYF
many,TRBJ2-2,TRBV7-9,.,TGTGCCAGCATAGGCGAAGCGTACCACACCGGGGAGCTGTTTTTT,CASIGEAYHTGELFF
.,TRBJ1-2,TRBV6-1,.,TGTGCCAGCAATACTCGGGCCCGGAGTGGCTACACCTTC,CASNTRARSGYTF
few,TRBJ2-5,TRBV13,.,TGTGCCAGCAGCCGACGCCTCCCGGGTCTTGTACAGTACTTC,CASSRRLPGLVQYF
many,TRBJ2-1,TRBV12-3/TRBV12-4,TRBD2,TGTGCCAGCAGCTCCGACTTACTAGCGGGGGGTAATGAGCAGTTCTTC,CASSSDLLAGGNEQFF
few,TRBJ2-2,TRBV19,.,TGTGCCAGTAGGTTCTCTTTAGCCACCGGGGAGCTGTTTTTT,CASRFSLATGELFF
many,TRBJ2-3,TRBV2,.,TGTGCCAGCAGAGCTACAGAGACTGGCACAGATACGCAGTATTTT,CASRATETGTDTQYF
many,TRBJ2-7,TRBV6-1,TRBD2,TGTGCCAGCAGTCCCGGGACTAGCCTGTACGAGCAGTACTTC,CASSPGTSLYEQYF
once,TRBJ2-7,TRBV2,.,TGTGCCAGCAGAGTACCCCCGGGCGAGCAGTACTTC,CASRVPPGEQYF
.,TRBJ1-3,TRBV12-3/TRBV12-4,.,TGTGCCAGCAGCCCTGCAGTCGTTTCTGGAAACACCATATATTTT,CASSPAVVSGNTIYF
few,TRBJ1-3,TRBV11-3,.,TGTGCCAGCAGCTATTCCGGGGGAAACACCATATATTTT,CASSYSGGNTIYF
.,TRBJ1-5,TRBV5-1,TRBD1,TGCGCCAGCAGCTGGGGCGGGACAGCCGATAGCAATCAGCCCCAGCATTTT,CASSWGGTADSNQPQHF
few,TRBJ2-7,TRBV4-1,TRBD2,TGCGCCAGCAGCCGGGCTAGCGGGAGTAACGAGCAGTACTTC,CASSRASGSNEQYF
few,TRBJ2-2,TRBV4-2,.,TGTGCCAGCAGCCAGCCCCCGCGCCTTAACACCGGGGAGCTGTTTTTT,CASSQPPRLNTGELFF
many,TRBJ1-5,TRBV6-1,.,TGTGCCAGCAGTTCGACTGCCGGTAACAATCAGCCCCAGCATTTT,CASSSTAGNNQPQHF
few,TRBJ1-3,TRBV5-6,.,TGTGCCAGCAGCTTAGGGACGGCTGGAAACACCATATATTTT,CASSLGTAGNTIYF
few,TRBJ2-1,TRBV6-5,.,TGTGCCAGCAGTTACGGGGGTTCCAATGAGCAGTTCTTC,CASSYGGSNEQFF
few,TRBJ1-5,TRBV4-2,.,TGTGCCAGCAGCCCCGGCGGGACTGATCAGCCCCAGCATTTT,CASSPGGTDQPQHF
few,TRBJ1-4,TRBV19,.,TGTGCCAGTAATCCTGACAGGAATAATGAAAAACTGTTTTTT,CASNPDRNNEKLFF
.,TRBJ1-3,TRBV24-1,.,TGTGCCACCGGGGAACACACCATATATTTT,CATGEHTIYF
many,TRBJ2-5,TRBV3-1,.,TGTGCCAGCAGCCAAGAGGAGCGGATGTCACTAACCCAGTACTTC,CASSQEERMSLTQYF
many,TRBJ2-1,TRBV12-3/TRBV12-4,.,TGTGCCAGCAGTTTAGGGTCTAGCGATTCATACAATGAGCAGTTCTTC,CASSLGSSDSYNEQFF
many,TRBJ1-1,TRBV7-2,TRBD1,TGTGCCAGCAGCCTATTGGGACAGGGTGACACTGAAGCTTTCTTT,CASSLLGQGDTEAFF
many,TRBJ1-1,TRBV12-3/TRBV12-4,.,TGTGCCAGCAGGGCGATGGAAGCTTTCTTT,CASRAMEAFF